This T cell receptor beta chain originates from a study of blood T cell repertoires in COVID-19. Study-wide background: Both acute and convalescent COVID-19 samples were obtained from the United States, Italy and Spain.

This clone was seen a single time. CDR1 and CDR2 (germline): SNHLY, FYNNEI. The CDR3 extends over 14 amino acids. The V gene end was trimmed by 8 bases and the J gene end by 7 bases; junction bases not matched to a gene: 12. Here immunoSEQ multiplex PCR was the method, and the copy in TCRdb shows in-frame clones only, minus some. The repertoire holds 35,000 to 45,000 clones, approximately 85% seen once, with roughly 4% in the top ten. The chain combines TRBV2 with TRBJ2-7; 9 bases fit TRBD2. The receptor was derived from a man in his sixties with acute or convalescent COVID-19. Specimen: peripheral blood. The CDR3 loop is CASCRGAGGREQYF. The CDR3 DNA is TGTGCCAGCTGTCGGGGAGCGGGGGGCCGGGAGCAGTACTTC.